These 30 T cell receptor beta chains share one sample of origin, sequenced in a study of T-cell reconstitution after alpha-beta-depleted transplantation in children. The library targeted TCRbeta and was prepared with unique molecular identifiers. TCRdb re-called the PCR reads through MiXCR, storing one row per CDR3 protein. Seen here are hundreds of thousands of distinct CDR3 sequences, roughly 13% observed once, and the top ten hold about 0.77%. This sample comprised PBMCs, obtained before TCRalphabeta/CD19-depleted stem cell transplant. These receptors came from a girl under 10 years old with congenital amegakaryocytic thrombocytopenia, due to receive a stem cell transplant.

This clonotype was counted ten times or more. This rearrangement joins TRBV12-3 or TRBV12-4 to TRBJ2-1; D is unresolved. The CDR3 totals 13 residues. V was clipped by 2 bases and J by 3 bases, with 5 bases between them. CDR3 sequence (DNA): TGTGCCAGCAGTTTAATCGGCTACAATGAGCAGTTCTTC. It specifies CASSLIGYNEQFF.

This clonotype was seen repeatedly, ten times or more. The rearrangement links TRBV7-2 to TRBJ2-3; D gene uncertain. The CDR3 length is 14 residues. Between the trimmed V and J ends, which lost 1 base and 2 bases, there was a span of 7 bases. Germline V CDR1 and CDR2: SGHTA, FQGNSA. CDR3 region: CASSLVGYTDTQYF. The CDR3 nucleotides read TGTGCCAGCAGCTTAGTAGGGTACACAGATACGCAGTATTTT.

V and J are TRBV5-1 and TRBJ1-2; D perhaps matches TRBD1 (5 bases). Germline CDR1 reads SGHRS; CDR2 reads YFSETQ. This CDR3 is built from 17 residues. Between the trimmed V and J ends, which lost 4 bases and 0 bases, there was a span of 19 bases. The CDR3 sequence is CASSQHRDGTANYGYTF. The DNA for the CDR3 is TGCGCCAGCAGCCAACACCGAGACGGGACGGCTAACTATGGCTACACCTTC.

The sample holds many counts of this clonotype. The rearrangement uses TRBV20-1 and TRBJ2-2; TRBD1 aligns across 10 bases. This CDR3 is 16 amino acids long. The V gene end was trimmed by 5 bases and the J gene end by 3 bases; junction bases not matched to a gene: 9. Germline V gene lookup returns CDR1 DFQATT and CDR2 SNEGSKA (reference sequence). The CDR3 DNA follows: TGCAGTGCTTCCAATGTGGGGACAGGGGACACCGGGGAGCTGTTTTTT. Protein product: CSASNVGTGDTGELFF.

This clonotype was recorded a few times. V usage is TRBV7-9 and J usage is TRBJ2-7; D ambiguous. Germline V gene sequence: CDR1 SEHNR, CDR2 FQNEAQ (reference sequence). The CDR3 extends over 14 amino acids. Trimming stripped 5 bases from V and 2 bases from J, with 13 bases between. In nucleotides, the CDR3 is TGTGCCAGCAGCCCCAAATTAGCCCCCTACGAGCAGTACTTC. This codes for CASSPKLAPYEQYF.

The chain employs TRBV5-6 and TRBJ1-2; possibly TRBD1 for D (5 bases). Germline-derived CDR1 and CDR2 are SGHDT and YYEEEE. This CDR3 is 14 amino acids long. V was cut by 0 bases and J by 4 bases, with 10 bases left in between. The CDR3 protein is CASSLEQDGYGYTF. The DNA for the CDR3 is TGTGCCAGCAGCTTGGAACAGGATGGCTATGGCTACACCTTC.

Written as DNA, the CDR3 is TGCAGTGCTAGAAGGTTTCCTAGCGGGGGGTTCGGCGGGGAGCTGTTTTTT. Protein sequence: CSARRFPSGGFGGELFF. The chain joins TRBV20-1 to TRBJ2-2, with TRBD2 matching 11 bases. CDR3 size: 17 residues. J lost 7 bases, V lost 2 bases, and 12 bases had no gene match. Germline V CDR1 and CDR2: DFQATT, SNEGSKA (reference sequence).

The gene calls are TRBV20-1 and TRBJ2-5; 7 bases match TRBD1. The germline V gene encodes CDR1 DFQATT and CDR2 SNEGSKA (reference sequence). V lost 3 bases and J lost 5; bases outside the gene matches: 3. This CDR3 comprises 12 residues. CDR3 nucleotides: TGCAGTGCTAGCGACAGGGCTGAGACCCAGTACTTC. Amino acids: CSASDRAETQYF.

This clonotype showed up just a few times. The gene calls are TRBV5-1 and TRBJ2-1; TRBD2 matches 9 bases. CDR1 is SGHRS and CDR2 is YFSETQ in the germline V gene. CDR3 length: 15 residues. J gave up 9 bases and V 0 bases, and 7 bases lay outside the gene matches. CDR3 sequence (DNA): TGCGCCAGCAGCTTGGACGGCGGGAGGGCCTCTGAGCAGTTCTTC. It specifies CASSLDGGRASEQFF.

At least ten counts were recorded for this clonotype. One end of the junction does not line up with germline, which may come from a read error. This sequence joins TRBV12-3 or TRBV12-4 and TRBJ1-1, with D possibly being TRBD1 (5 bases). The CDR3 extends over 12 amino acids. DNA for the CDR3: TGTGCCAGCAGCCTGGAAGGGGCAGGGTTTGTCTTT. Translating it yields CASSLEGAGFVF.

At least ten counts were recorded for this clonotype. The chain links TRBV20-1 to TRBJ2-7, with D hard to call. The CDR3 consists of 11 residues. The V end lost 1 base, the J end lost 4 bases, and 5 bases lay between the germline ends. Per the germline V gene, CDR1 is DFQATT and CDR2 is SNEGSKA (reference sequence). The DNA for the CDR3 is TGCAGTGCTAGAGGGCAGTACGAGCAGTACTTC. Encoded protein: CSARGQYEQYF.

This clonotype was observed many times. The chain is built from TRBV10-3 and TRBJ2-2; TRBD1 or TRBD2 may be the D gene (5 bases each). The V end lost 11 bases, the J end lost 2 bases, and 18 bases lay between the germline ends. The CDR3 consists of 15 residues. Germline CDR1 reads ENHRY; CDR2 reads SYGVKD. CDR3 residues: CAHGASGPNTGELFF. The DNA for the CDR3 is TGTGCCCACGGGGCCAGCGGACCTAACACCGGGGAGCTGTTTTTT.

This clonotype was counted many times. The V gene is TRBV20-1, the J gene TRBJ2-1, with D perhaps given as TRBD1 or TRBD2 (5 bases each). V lost 3 bases to trimming and J lost 6 bases, with 21 bases between them. Germline CDR1 and CDR2: DFQATT and SNEGSKA (reference sequence). This CDR3 has 16 amino acids. CDR3 loop: CSASPDRRDGGNEQFF. The CDR3 coding sequence is TGCAGTGCTAGTCCCGACCGACGGGATGGGGGCAATGAGCAGTTCTTC.

This clonotype was detected only a few times. This chain joins TRBV20-1 and TRBJ2-7, with D possibly called TRBD1 or TRBD2 (5 bases each). With 3 bases removed from V and 6 bases from J, the gap between germline ends came to 6 bases. The germline V gene has CDR1 DFQATT and CDR2 SNEGSKA (reference sequence). The CDR3 loop spans 10 amino acids. CDR3 sequence (DNA): TGCAGTGCTAGGGGACGCGAGCAGTACTTC. Translation gives CSARGREQYF.

The chain carries TRBV5-1 and TRBJ1-4; no reliable D call. Trimming left V 0 bases short and J 8 bases short, with 11 bases between. The germline CDR1 and CDR2 sequences are SGHRS and YFSETQ. CDR3 length equals 14 residues. This CDR3 is CASSLGGRKEKLFF. In nucleotides, the CDR3 is TGCGCCAGCAGCTTGGGTGGGCGGAAGGAAAAACTGTTTTTT.

This clonotype turned up a few times. The chain carries TRBV20-1 and TRBJ2-3; tentative D call: TRBD2 (6 bases). This CDR3 has 11 residues. Deletions cut 5 bases from V and 6 bases from J, with 9 bases between. The V gene's germline CDR1 is DFQATT and CDR2 SNEGSKA (reference sequence). CDR3 coding DNA: TGCAGTGCTCTAGCGCCCGATACGCAGTATTTT. Translated: CSALAPDTQYF.

The chain uses TRBV20-1 and TRBJ1-1; D is undetermined. CDR3 length: 12 residues. The germline V gene has CDR1 DFQATT and CDR2 SNEGSKA (reference sequence). V was clipped by 4 bases and J by 3 bases, with 9 bases between them. This CDR3 reads CSANRAYTEAFF. The CDR3 DNA reads TGCAGTGCTAATCGTGCGTACACTGAAGCTTTCTTT.

This clonotype was seen at least ten times. This sequence joins TRBV21-1 and TRBJ2-3; the table's D gene call, TRBD1, was not cross checked with the DNA. TRBV21-1 is termed a pseudogene. This CDR3 is 15 amino acids long. In DNA, the CDR3 is TGTGCCAGCAGCAAGCCGGGCTCCCCCACAGATACGCAGTATTTT. This translates into CASSKPGSPTDTQYF.

This chain connects TRBV6-2 or TRBV6-3 to TRBJ2-2; 14 nucleotides align to TRBD2. In germline, CDR1 is MNHEY, CDR2 SVGEGT. The ends lost 0 bases at V and 3 bases at J; junction bases unmatched: 12. The length of the CDR3 is 21 residues. The CDR3 sequence is CASSYSVFGLAGGRDTGELFF. CDR3 nucleotide sequence: TGTGCCAGCAGTTACTCTGTGTTCGGACTAGCGGGAGGCAGGGACACCGGGGAGCTGTTTTTT.

This clonotype was detected many times. This CDR3 reads CSARGLDRDTGELFF. The CDR3 DNA reads as TGCAGTGCTAGAGGGTTGGACAGGGACACCGGGGAGCTGTTTTTT. The chain has TRBV20-1 and TRBJ2-2; 8 nucleotides agree with TRBD1. The V gene end was trimmed by 1 base and the J gene end by 3 bases; junction bases not matched to a gene: 4. This CDR3 has 15 residues. Per the germline V gene, CDR1 is DFQATT and CDR2 is SNEGSKA (reference sequence).

This clonotype has at least ten counts. CDR3 amino acids: CSVTGAGELFF. The CDR3 bases are TGCAGCGTTACCGGTGCGGGGGAGCTGTTTTTT. The chain carries TRBV29-1 and TRBJ2-2; D not resolved. CDR1 SQVTM and CDR2 ANQGSEA come from the germline V gene. The CDR3 is made up of 11 amino acids. Trimming took off 5 bases at V and 8 bases at J, with 9 bases between the two ends.

This clonotype was detected ten times or more. This sequence joins TRBV5-1 and TRBJ1-2; possible D gene TRBD1, 6 bases. Trimming left V 4 bases short and J 4 bases short, with 8 bases between. Germline-derived CDR1 and CDR2 are SGHRS and YFSETQ. CDR3 length: 12 amino acids. The CDR3: CASSEDSYGYTF. The CDR3 DNA reads TGCGCCAGCAGCGAGGACAGCTATGGCTACACCTTC.

This clonotype was picked up many times. The chain links TRBV5-1 to TRBJ2-1, with 13 bases aligning to TRBD2. Germline V gives CDR1 SGHRS, CDR2 YFSETQ. The CDR3 covers 19 residues. Losses at the gene ends were 4 bases for V and 4 bases for J; bases not matched to a gene: 14. The CDR3 nucleotides read TGCGCCAGCAGCCGAAACTGGACTAGCGGGAGTCCGAGGTACAATGAGCAGTTCTTC. It translates to CASSRNWTSGSPRYNEQFF.

CDR3 loop: CASRSQRFEQYF. DNA for the CDR3: TGTGCCAGCAGGTCCCAGCGTTTCGAGCAGTACTTC. This chain connects TRBV11-2 to TRBJ2-7; D not certain. The V and J ends lost 6 bases and 6 bases respectively, with 12 bases between them. Germline values: CDR1 SGHAT, CDR2 FQNNGV. The CDR3 is 12 amino acids.

In this sample, this clonotype turned up a few times. The rearrangement uses TRBV20-1 and TRBJ2-3, with 14 bases matching TRBD2. The CDR3 extends over 17 amino acids. Germline lookup yields CDR1 DFQATT and CDR2 SNEGSKA (reference sequence). Trimming at V came to 1 base and at J to 6 bases, leaving 9 bases not matched to a gene. The CDR3 sequence is CSARGSGTSGSPDTQYF. The DNA of the CDR3 is TGCAGTGCTAGAGGGTCGGGGACTAGCGGGAGCCCCGATACGCAGTATTTT.

This clonotype appeared many times. V is TRBV29-1 and J is TRBJ2-1, with TRBD2 identical over 8 bases. CDR1 is SQVTM and CDR2 is ANQGSEA in the germline V gene. V was clipped by 0 bases and J by 7 bases; unmatched bases: 8. This CDR3 is built from 15 residues. CDR3 coding DNA: TGCAGCGTTGAAGACCCAGCGGGAGTGCAGAATGAGCAGTTCTTC. This gives the protein CSVEDPAGVQNEQFF.

The chain couples TRBV7-9 to TRBJ2-7; 8 bases line up with TRBD1. The CDR3 runs 15 residues. Germline CDR1 SEHNR, CDR2 FQNEAQ (reference sequence). Trimming cost V 5 bases and J 3 bases; bases outside gene matches: 9. In DNA form, the CDR3 reads TGTGCCAGCAGCGATGGACAGGGCTTGGGCTACGAGCAGTACTTC. Translated: CASSDGQGLGYEQYF.

This clonotype was counted ten times or more. J is TRBJ2-1 and V is TRBV29-1; 12 positions agree with TRBD2. V was pared by 2 bases and J by 14 bases, with 7 bases of the junction left unmatched. This CDR3 is 13 amino acids long. Germline V gene lookup returns CDR1 SQVTM and CDR2 ANQGSEA. CDR3 DNA sequence: TGCAGCGTTGAACTAGCGGGAGGGCCGGAGAAGTTCTTC. The encoded protein is CSVELAGGPEKFF.

This clonotype was counted many times. This chain joins TRBV5-1 and TRBJ2-2; 7 nucleotides align to TRBD1. CDR1 and CDR2 from the germline V gene are SGHRS and YFSETQ. The CDR3 is made up of 15 amino acids. Trimming at V came to 3 bases and at J to 0 bases, leaving 2 bases not matched to a gene. CDR3 nucleotides: TGCGCCAGCAGCTACGGACAGGCGAACACCGGGGAGCTGTTTTTT. Translated: CASSYGQANTGELFF. The variable domain in full, completed from reference TRBV5-1 and TRBJ2-2, reads KAGVTQTPRYLIKTRGQQVTLSCSPISGHRSVSWYQQTPGQGLQFLFEYFSETQRNKGNFPGRFSGRQFSNSRSEMNVSTLELGDSALYLCASSYGQANTGELFFGEGSRLTVL.

The CDR3: CASSLNPPDNEQFF. In DNA form, the CDR3 reads TGTGCCAGCAGCCTTAATCCTCCCGATAATGAGCAGTTCTTC. The rearrangement uses TRBV7-6 and TRBJ2-1; D remains unclear. The CDR3 sequence is 14 residues long. The ends were cut back, 5 bases at V and 7 bases at J, with 15 bases in the middle. CDR1 and CDR2 from the germline V gene are SGHVS and FNYEAQ.